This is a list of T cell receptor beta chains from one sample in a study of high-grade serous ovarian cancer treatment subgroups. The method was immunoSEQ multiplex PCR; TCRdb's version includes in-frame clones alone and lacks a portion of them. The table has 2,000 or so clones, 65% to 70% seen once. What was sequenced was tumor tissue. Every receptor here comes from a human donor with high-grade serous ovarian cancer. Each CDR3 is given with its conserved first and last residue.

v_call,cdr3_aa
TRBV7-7,CASSSTRAGGAGELFF
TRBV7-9,CASSPLLAGPSTDTQYF
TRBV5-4,CASSPPGAHSYEQYF
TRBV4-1,CASSQARDPTREQYF
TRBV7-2,CASSPTGPGELFF
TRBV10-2,CVSSRLSTEAFF
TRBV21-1,CASSNRLQGVPVNYEQYF
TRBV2,CASRGSRPEAFF
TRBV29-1,CSVDVGDTLEGQYF
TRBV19,CASSTDRGHYNEQFF
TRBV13,CASEGRGNIQYF
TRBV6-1,CASSERGEQFF
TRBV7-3,CASSLLGLSGGTGHTDTQYF
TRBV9,CASSVFPAGGLTGELFF